Listed here are 8 T cell receptor beta chains from one sample, sequenced in a study of cytomegalovirus exposure and HLA in healthy donors. The PCR used 60 Vbeta and 13 Jbeta primers. The assay was immunoSEQ multiplex PCR, and TCRdb's table has in-frame clones only and misses some. Among 130,000 to 150,000 clones listed, approximately 79% were seen once. The source material was PBMCs. These receptors were collected from a woman younger than 45 in good health and CMV-seronegative.

V is TRBV29-1 and J is TRBJ2-1; D is possibly TRBD2 (5 bases). V was clipped by 6 bases and J by 7 bases, with 13 bases between them. Germline CDR1 reads SQVTM; CDR2 reads ANQGSEA. There are 12 residues in the CDR3. Written as DNA, the CDR3 is TGCAGCGTGGGAGCCTGGAGGAATGAGCAGTTCTTC. Translated, it gives CSVGAWRNEQFF.

This chain uses TRBV5-1 with TRBJ2-7; D may be TRBD1 (6 bases). Germline lookup yields CDR1 SGHRS and CDR2 YFSETQ. V was pared by 6 bases and J by 4 bases, with 20 bases between. The CDR3 extends over 15 amino acids. CDR3 nucleotide sequence: TGCGCCAGCACGCCGAGGGGGAGAGGGTCATACGAGCAGTACTTC. This translates into CASTPRGRGSYEQYF.

This clone was seen a few times. The V and J genes are TRBV6-1 and TRBJ1-6; D call uncertain. Germline V gene sequence: CDR1 MNHNS, CDR2 SASEGT. The CDR3 totals 14 residues. Trimming pared 1 base from V and 7 bases from J, leaving 8 bases between. Here the CDR3 DNA reads TGTGCCAGCAGTGAAGTGTCCAGAAATTCACCCCTCCACTTT. Translating it yields CASSEVSRNSPLHF.

V and J are TRBV27 and TRBJ2-3; 13 nucleotides agree with TRBD2. The CDR3 sequence is 18 residues long. The J segment lost 0 bases and the V segment lost 4 bases, leaving 7 bases of the junction unmatched. Germline V gene lookup returns CDR1 MNHEY and CDR2 SMNVEV (reference sequence). CDR3 residues: CASSYGLAGAPSTDTQYF. DNA for the CDR3: TGTGCCAGCAGTTATGGACTAGCGGGGGCCCCTAGCACAGATACGCAGTATTTT.

This clone was counted once. V usage is TRBV30 and J usage is TRBJ1-2, with a possible D match to TRBD1 (5 bases). Looked up from germline, CDR1 is GTSNPN and CDR2 is SVGIG (reference sequence). The CDR3 totals 14 residues. Trimming cost V 3 bases and J 4 bases, with 15 bases left between them. DNA of the CDR3: TGTGCCTGGAGCCGTTCCCGTCAGGGCTATGGCTACACCTTC. Its translation: CAWSRSRQGYGYTF.

The V and J genes are TRBV2 and TRBJ2-1; 11 positions agree with TRBD2. The CDR3 has 14 residues. V shed 7 bases and J 4 bases; nucleotides not matched to a gene: 3. CDR1 and CDR2 (germline): SNHLY, FYNNEI. The CDR3 reads CASTGTSGYNEQFF. Here the CDR3 DNA reads TGTGCCAGCACGGGGACTAGCGGTTACAATGAGCAGTTCTTC.

CDR3 protein: CASSSGDPDEKLFF. The DNA for the CDR3 is TGCGCCAGCAGCTCGGGAGATCCGGATGAAAAACTGTTTTTT. The chain links TRBV5-1 to TRBJ1-4; no clear D gene. Germline V gene data show CDR1 as SGHRS and CDR2 as YFSETQ. The CDR3 has 14 amino acids. With 3 bases removed from V and 6 bases from J, the gap between germline ends came to 12 bases.

The rearrangement links TRBV2 to TRBJ2-1; 9 bases fit TRBD2. The CDR3 sequence is 15 residues long. J was trimmed by 4 bases and V by 1 base; bases with no gene match: 2. Germline V gene lookup returns CDR1 SNHLY and CDR2 FYNNEI. The CDR3 DNA sequence: TGTGCCAGCAGTGAAGGGAGCGGGGGGTACAATGAGCAGTTCTTC. Amino acid sequence: CASSEGSGGYNEQFF.